The present T cell receptor beta chain was sequenced within a study of identical twins. Study-wide results and caveats: Models underestimated TCR alpha sharing (out-of-frame) in monozygotic twins. There was an excess of low generation probability in the out-of-frame alpha sequences that twins shared.

This clonotype occurred many times. Its antigen remains unknown. Healthy Caucasians supplied all donations. The cDNA had a unique molecular identifier and a template-switch universal primer site. TCRdb reanalysed the 5' RACE reads using MiXCR and keeps one entry per CDR3 protein. The table has about 160,000 distinct CDR3 sequences, under 4.5% seen once. V lost 7 bases to trimming and J lost 2 bases, with 20 bases between them. This CDR3 is built from 16 residues. CDR1 and CDR2 from the germline V gene are MGHDK and SYGVNS. The sequence derives from a man between 18 and 35 years old in good health. Sequences were obtained from memory T cells sorted from blood. This sequence joins TRBV25-1 and TRBJ2-5; D gene unclear. The CDR3 region is CASTNSEKRSQETQYF. CDR3 in DNA: TGTGCCAGCACTAACTCAGAGAAGCGATCACAAGAGACCCAGTACTTC.